The T cell receptor (beta chain) described here comes from a study of Graves' ophthalmopathy and Graves' hyperthyroidism. Background on the study: The stable label applied to hyperthyroidism with no ophthalmopathy within 18 months of follow-up. Regarding the study as a whole: Most expanded clonotypes in thyroid above 0.001 frequency also showed up in blood.

Newly diagnosed hyperthyroidism donors, aged 18 to 65, duration under 2 months. If patients had other autoimmune diseases, uncontrolled infections, pregnancy or lactation, they were excluded. The CDR3 sequence is 14 residues long. CDR1 and CDR2 from the germline V gene are SEHNR and FQNEAQ (reference sequence). Trimming took 7 bases from V and 4 from J, leaving 16 bases between them. This clonotype was detected many times. Its antigen is currently unknown. TCR beta CDR3 amplification used RNA transcripts. The authors performed first-round RT-PCR with HTBI primers and then a second-round multiplex PCR. TCRdb ran MiXCR on the multiplex PCR reads and lists one entry per CDR3 protein. This table holds approximately 1.2 million distinct CDR3 sequences, about 35% found once.

The receptor comes from an adult man with Graves' hyperthyroidism. The sample consisted of peripheral blood or thyroid tissue (not recorded which). The rearrangement links TRBV7-9 to TRBJ2-5, with D perhaps TRBD1 or TRBD2 (5 bases each). This chain's CDR3 is CASTQPGASETQYF. In DNA, the CDR3 is TGTGCCAGCACCCAACCCGGGGCCTCAGAGACCCAGTACTTC.